This T cell receptor beta chain was profiled in a study of vaccination and CD4 T cells after COVID-19. Documented treatment: roughly 11-day PBMC culture with coronavirus spike peptide pools or control peptides (ViraFEST assay). Negative selection recovered the CD4+ T cells once they had spent more than 8 days in culture. The CDR3 loop spans 14 amino acids. The germline CDR1 and CDR2 sequences are SGHDT and YYEEEE. V was pared by 1 base and J by 2 bases, with 3 bases of the junction left unmatched. On this clonotype itself: As yet, its antigen is unknown.

Cultured CD4+ T cell DNA was sequenced using the Oncomine TCR Beta short-read assay. TCRdb passed the PCR reads through MiXCR, listing each CDR3 protein once. In the table there are about 20,000 distinct CDR3 sequences, approximately 40% of which are singletons. The chain is built from TRBV5-6 and TRBJ2-7; 7 bases fit TRBD1. The sample here was CD4+ T cells from blood, cultured in vitro, taken before SARS-CoV-2 vaccination. The clonotype was recovered from a human donor who received a COVID-19 vaccine. The DNA for the CDR3 is TGTGCCAGCAGCTTGTCGGGACAGACCTACGAGCAGTACTTC. This gives the protein CASSLSGQTYEQYF.